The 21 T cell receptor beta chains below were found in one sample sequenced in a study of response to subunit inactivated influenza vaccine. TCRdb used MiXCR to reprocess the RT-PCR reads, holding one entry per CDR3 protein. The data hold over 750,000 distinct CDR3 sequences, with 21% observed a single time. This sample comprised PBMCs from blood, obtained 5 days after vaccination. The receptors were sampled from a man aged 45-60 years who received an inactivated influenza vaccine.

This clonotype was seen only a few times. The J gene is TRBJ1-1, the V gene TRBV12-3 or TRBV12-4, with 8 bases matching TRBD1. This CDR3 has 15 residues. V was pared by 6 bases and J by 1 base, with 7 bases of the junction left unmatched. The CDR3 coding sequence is TGTGCCAGCAGGGATCGGACAGGGACGAACACTGAAGCTTTCTTT. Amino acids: CASRDRTGTNTEAFF.

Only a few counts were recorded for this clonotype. Here the CDR3 DNA reads TGTGCCACCAGTCAGGGCAATCAGCCCCAGCATTTT. It is translated as CATSQGNQPQHF. The J gene is TRBJ1-5, the V gene TRBV24-1; D remains ambiguous. Trimming stripped 6 bases from V and 2 bases from J, with 4 bases between. Germline CDR1 and CDR2: KGHDR and SFDVKD. This CDR3 spans 12 amino acids.

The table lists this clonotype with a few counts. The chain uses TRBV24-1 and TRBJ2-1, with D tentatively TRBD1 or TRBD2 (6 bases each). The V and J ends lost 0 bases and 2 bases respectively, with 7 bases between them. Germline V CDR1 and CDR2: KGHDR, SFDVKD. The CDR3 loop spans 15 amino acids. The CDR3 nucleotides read TGTGCCACCAGTGATTTGGGGGGGCCCTACAATGAGCAGTTCTTC. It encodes CATSDLGGPYNEQFF.

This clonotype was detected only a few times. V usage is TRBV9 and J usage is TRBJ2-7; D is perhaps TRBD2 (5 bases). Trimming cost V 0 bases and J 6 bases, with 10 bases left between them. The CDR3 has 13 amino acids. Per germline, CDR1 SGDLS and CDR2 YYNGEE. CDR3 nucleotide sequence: TGTGCCAGCAGCGTAGGTGTAGGGAGCGAGCAGTACTTC. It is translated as CASSVGVGSEQYF. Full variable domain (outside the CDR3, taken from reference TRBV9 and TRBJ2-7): DSGVTQTPKHLITATGQRVTLRCSPRSGDLSVYWYQQSLDQGLQFLIQYYNGEERAKGNILERFSAQQFPDLHSELNLSSLELGDSALYFCASSVGVGSEQYFGPGTRLTVT.

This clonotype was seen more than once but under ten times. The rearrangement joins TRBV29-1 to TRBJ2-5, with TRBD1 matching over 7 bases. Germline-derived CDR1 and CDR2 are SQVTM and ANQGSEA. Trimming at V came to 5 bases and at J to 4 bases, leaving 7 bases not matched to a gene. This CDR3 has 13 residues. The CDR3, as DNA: TGCAGCGTTTGGACAGGCGCGGGAGAGACCCAGTACTTC. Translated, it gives CSVWTGAGETQYF. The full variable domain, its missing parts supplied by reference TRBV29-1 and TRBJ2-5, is SAVISQKPSRDICQRGTSLTIQCQVDSQVTMMFWYRQQPGQSLTLIATANQGSEATYESGFVIDKFPISRPNLTFSTLTVSNMSPEDSSIYLCSVWTGAGETQYFGPGTRLLVL.

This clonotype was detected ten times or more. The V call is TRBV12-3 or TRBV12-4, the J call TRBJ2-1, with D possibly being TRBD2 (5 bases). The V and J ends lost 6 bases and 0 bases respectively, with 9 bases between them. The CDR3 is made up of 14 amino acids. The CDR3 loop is CASSGLSSYNEQFF. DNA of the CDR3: TGTGCCAGCAGCGGACTGAGCTCCTACAATGAGCAGTTCTTC.

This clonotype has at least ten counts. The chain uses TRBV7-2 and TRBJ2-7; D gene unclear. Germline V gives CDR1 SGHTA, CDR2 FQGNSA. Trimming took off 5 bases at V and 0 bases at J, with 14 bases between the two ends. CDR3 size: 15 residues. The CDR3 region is CASSLPLYSSYEQYF. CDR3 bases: TGTGCCAGCAGCCTACCCTTATATAGCTCCTACGAGCAGTACTTC.

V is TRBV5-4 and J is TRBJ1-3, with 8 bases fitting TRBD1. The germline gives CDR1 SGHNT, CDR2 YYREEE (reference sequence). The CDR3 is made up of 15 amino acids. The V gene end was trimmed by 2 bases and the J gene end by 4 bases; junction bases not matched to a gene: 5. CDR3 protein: CASSFTGGRGNTIYF. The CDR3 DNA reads TGTGCCAGCAGCTTTACAGGGGGAAGGGGAAACACCATATATTTT.

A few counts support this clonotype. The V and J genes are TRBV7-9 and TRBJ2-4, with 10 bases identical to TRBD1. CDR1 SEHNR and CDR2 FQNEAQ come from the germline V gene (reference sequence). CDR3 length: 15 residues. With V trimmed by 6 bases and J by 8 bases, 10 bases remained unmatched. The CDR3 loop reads CASSPPRDRGYIQYF. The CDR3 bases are TGTGCCAGCAGTCCTCCCCGGGACAGGGGTTACATTCAGTACTTC.

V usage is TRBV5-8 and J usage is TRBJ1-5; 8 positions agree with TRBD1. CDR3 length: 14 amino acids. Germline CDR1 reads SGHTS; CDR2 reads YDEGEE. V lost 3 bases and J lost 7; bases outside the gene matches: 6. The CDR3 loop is CASSSVDRDQPQHF. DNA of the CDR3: TGTGCCAGCAGCTCGGTGGACAGGGACCAGCCCCAGCATTTT.

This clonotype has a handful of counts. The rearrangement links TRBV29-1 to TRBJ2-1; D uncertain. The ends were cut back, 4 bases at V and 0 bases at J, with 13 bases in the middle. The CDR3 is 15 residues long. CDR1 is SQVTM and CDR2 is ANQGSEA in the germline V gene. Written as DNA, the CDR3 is TGCAGCGTTGGAGGCGACATATTCTCCTACAATGAGCAGTTCTTC. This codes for CSVGGDIFSYNEQFF.

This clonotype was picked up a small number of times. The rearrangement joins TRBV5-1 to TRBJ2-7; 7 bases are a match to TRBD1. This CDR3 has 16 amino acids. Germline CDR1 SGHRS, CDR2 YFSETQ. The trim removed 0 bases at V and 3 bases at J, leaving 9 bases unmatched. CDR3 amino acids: CASSLAVGGTGYEQYF. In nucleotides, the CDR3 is TGCGCCAGCAGCTTGGCCGTAGGGGGCACCGGCTACGAGCAGTACTTC.

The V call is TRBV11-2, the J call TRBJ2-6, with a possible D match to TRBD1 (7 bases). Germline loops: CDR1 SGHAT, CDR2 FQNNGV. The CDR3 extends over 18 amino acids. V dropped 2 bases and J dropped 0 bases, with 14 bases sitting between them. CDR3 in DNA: TGTGCCAGCAGCTTAAGGGGGCCGGGACTCTCTGGGGCCAACGTCCTGACTTTC. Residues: CASSLRGPGLSGANVLTF. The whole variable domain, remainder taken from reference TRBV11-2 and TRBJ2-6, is EAGVAQSPRYKIIEKRQSVAFWCNPISGHATLYWYQQILGQGPKLLIQFQNNGVVDDSQLPKDRFSAERLKGVDSTLKIQPAKLEDSAVYLCASSLRGPGLSGANVLTFGAGSRLTVL.

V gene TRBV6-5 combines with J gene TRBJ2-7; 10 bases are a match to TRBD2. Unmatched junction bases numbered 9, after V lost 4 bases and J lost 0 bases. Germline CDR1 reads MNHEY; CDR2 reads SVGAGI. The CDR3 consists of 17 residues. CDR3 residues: CASSFTRTSGRSYEQYF. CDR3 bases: TGTGCCAGCAGTTTCACCCGGACTAGCGGACGCTCCTACGAGCAGTACTTC.

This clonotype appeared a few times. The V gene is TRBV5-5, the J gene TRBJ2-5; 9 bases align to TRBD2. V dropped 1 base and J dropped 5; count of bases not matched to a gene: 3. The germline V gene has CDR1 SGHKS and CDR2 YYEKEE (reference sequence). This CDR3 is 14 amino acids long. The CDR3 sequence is CASSLYSGGETQYF. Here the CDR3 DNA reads TGTGCCAGCAGCTTGTATAGCGGGGGTGAGACCCAGTACTTC.

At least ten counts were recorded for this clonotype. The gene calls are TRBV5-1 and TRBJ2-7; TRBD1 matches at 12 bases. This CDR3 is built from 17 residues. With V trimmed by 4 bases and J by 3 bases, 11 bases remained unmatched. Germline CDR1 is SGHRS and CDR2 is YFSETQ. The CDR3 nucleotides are TGCGCCAGCAGCCGGGACAGGGGGCCACGTCTCGGCTACGAGCAGTACTTC. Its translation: CASSRDRGPRLGYEQYF.

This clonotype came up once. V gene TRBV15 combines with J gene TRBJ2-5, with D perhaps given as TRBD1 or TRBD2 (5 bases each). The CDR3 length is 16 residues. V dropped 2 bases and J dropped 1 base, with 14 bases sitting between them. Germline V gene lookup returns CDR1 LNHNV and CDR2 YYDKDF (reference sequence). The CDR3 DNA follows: TGTGCCACCAGCAGACCCGGGGCGGCCGTCCAAGAGACCCAGTACTTC. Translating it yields CATSRPGAAVQETQYF.

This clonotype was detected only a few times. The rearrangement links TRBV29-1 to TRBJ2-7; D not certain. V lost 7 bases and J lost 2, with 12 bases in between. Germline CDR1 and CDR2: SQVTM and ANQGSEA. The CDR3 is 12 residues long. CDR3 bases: TGCAGCGGCCTCCTGGGCACCTACGAGCAGTACTTC. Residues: CSGLLGTYEQYF.

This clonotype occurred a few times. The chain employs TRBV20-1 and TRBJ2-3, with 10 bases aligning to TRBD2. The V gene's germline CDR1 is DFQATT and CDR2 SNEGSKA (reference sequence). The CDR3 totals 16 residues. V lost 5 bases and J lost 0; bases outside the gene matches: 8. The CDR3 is CSASQRGGLSTDTQYF. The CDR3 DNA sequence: TGCAGTGCTTCCCAGCGGGGGGGCCTAAGCACAGATACGCAGTATTTT.

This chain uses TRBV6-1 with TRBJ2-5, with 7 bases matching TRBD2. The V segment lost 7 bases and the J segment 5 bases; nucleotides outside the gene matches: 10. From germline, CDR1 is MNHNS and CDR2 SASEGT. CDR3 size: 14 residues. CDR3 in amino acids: CASNNFGRRETQYF. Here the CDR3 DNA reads TGTGCCAGCAACAACTTCGGGAGGCGCGAGACCCAGTACTTC.

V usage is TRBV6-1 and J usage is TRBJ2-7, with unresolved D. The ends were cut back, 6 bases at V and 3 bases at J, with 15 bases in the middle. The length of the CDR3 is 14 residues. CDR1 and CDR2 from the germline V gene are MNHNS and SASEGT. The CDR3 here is CASSSDLSGYEQYF. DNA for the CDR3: TGTGCCAGCAGCTCGGACCTCTCGGGCTACGAGCAGTACTTC.